This passage covers 9 T cell receptor beta chains from one sample sequenced in a study of blood T cell repertoires in COVID-19. Generated by immunoSEQ multiplex PCR, the TCRdb table keeps only in-frame clones and is missing some. The data hold about 340,000 clones, with 65% to 90% observed a single time. Sequenced: peripheral blood. The receptors originated from a woman aged 60-75 years with COVID-19, enrolled during active disease.

This sequence joins TRBV6-6 and TRBJ1-2, with 10 bases fitting TRBD1. Germline values: CDR1 MNHNY, CDR2 SVGAGI (reference sequence). J gave up 3 bases and V 4 bases, and 8 bases lay outside the gene matches. This CDR3 is built from 16 residues. As DNA, the CDR3 is TGTGCCAGCAGTTTAACGGGACAGGGGACCTACTATGGCTACACCTTC. This gives the protein CASSLTGQGTYYGYTF.

The count of this clone is one. This chain links TRBV4-2 with TRBJ1-4; D is perhaps TRBD1 (6 bases). The germline V gene has CDR1 LGHNA and CDR2 YNFKEQ. The CDR3 length is 14 residues. The germline V and J ends were trimmed by 4 bases and 7 bases, with 13 bases remaining between them. The CDR3 nucleotides read TGTGCCAGCAGCCCCGGAATCAGGGGTGAAAAACTGTTTTTT. This sequence encodes CASSPGIRGEKLFF.

This sequence joins TRBV5-4 and TRBJ2-5; 8 nucleotides agree with TRBD2. Germline loops: CDR1 SGHNT, CDR2 YYREEE (reference sequence). V lost 4 bases and J lost 5; bases outside the gene matches: 13. This CDR3 is 16 amino acids long. The CDR3 DNA is TGTGCCAGCAGCCTAACCCCGGGACTAGAGTCTGAGACCCAGTACTTC. Translation: CASSLTPGLESETQYF.

The rearrangement uses TRBV6-2 or TRBV6-3 and TRBJ2-7, with TRBD2 matching 9 bases. CDR3 length: 16 amino acids. Unmatched junction bases numbered 7, after V lost 4 bases and J lost 0 bases. The V gene's germline CDR1 is MNHEY and CDR2 SVGEGT. The CDR3 region has the DNA TGTGCCAGCAGTTCCCTAGCGGGGCGACTCTCCTACGAGCAGTACTTC. Amino acids: CASSSLAGRLSYEQYF.

The CDR3 DNA follows: TGTGCCAGCAGCAACCGCCCCGACAGAACTAATTCGTACGAGCAGTACTTC. Its protein product is CASSNRPDRTNSYEQYF. The gene calls are TRBV21-1 and TRBJ2-7; whether TRBD1, the table's D call, matches the DNA was not checked. TRBV21-1 is a recognized pseudogene. The CDR3 spans 17 residues.

The chain uses TRBV30 and TRBJ1-1, with D possibly TRBD1 on 5 matching bases. Looked up from germline, CDR1 is GTSNPN and CDR2 is SVGIG (reference sequence). The V and J ends lost 3 bases and 5 bases respectively, with 13 bases between them. The CDR3 spans 13 residues. The CDR3 region has the DNA TGTGCCTGGAGCAGGCGGGGGGGGACTGAAGCTTTCTTT. Translating gives CAWSRRGGTEAFF. Looking up the rest from reference TRBV30 and TRBJ1-1 gives the full variable domain: SQTIHQWPATLVQPVGSPLSLECTVEGTSNPNLYWYRQAAGRGLQLLFYSVGIGQISSEVPQNLSASRPQDRQFILSSKKLLLSDSGFYLCAWSRRGGTEAFFGQGTRLTVV.

J is TRBJ1-2 and V is TRBV11-3, with unresolved D. Trimming shortened V by 6 bases and J by 8 bases, and 13 bases separated the two germline ends. This CDR3 region has 12 residues. Germline CDR1 and CDR2: SGHNT and YENEEA. This CDR3 reads CASRPKERGYTF. CDR3 coding DNA: TGTGCCAGCAGACCGAAAGAACGGGGCTACACCTTC.

V usage is TRBV19 and J usage is TRBJ2-7; TRBD1 aligns across 9 bases. The junction had 3 bases not matched to a gene; V was cut back by 3 bases and J by 6 bases. CDR1 is LNHDA and CDR2 is SQIVND in the germline V gene (reference sequence). This CDR3 spans 13 amino acids. This CDR3 reads CASSMGQGGEQYF. CDR3 DNA: TGTGCCAGTAGTATGGGACAGGGCGGCGAGCAGTACTTC.

The rearrangement links TRBV3-1 (or the pseudogene TRBV3-2) to TRBJ2-3, with TRBD2 matching 12 bases. The ends lost 3 bases at V and 2 bases at J; junction bases unmatched: 15. The CDR3 length is 20 residues. Germline V gene lookup returns CDR1 LGHDT and CDR2 YNNKEL (reference sequence). The CDR3 bases are TGTGCCAGCAGCCATCGCCAGATCTTTGGGACTAGCGGGTCCACAGATACGCAGTATTTT. This encodes CASSHRQIFGTSGSTDTQYF.